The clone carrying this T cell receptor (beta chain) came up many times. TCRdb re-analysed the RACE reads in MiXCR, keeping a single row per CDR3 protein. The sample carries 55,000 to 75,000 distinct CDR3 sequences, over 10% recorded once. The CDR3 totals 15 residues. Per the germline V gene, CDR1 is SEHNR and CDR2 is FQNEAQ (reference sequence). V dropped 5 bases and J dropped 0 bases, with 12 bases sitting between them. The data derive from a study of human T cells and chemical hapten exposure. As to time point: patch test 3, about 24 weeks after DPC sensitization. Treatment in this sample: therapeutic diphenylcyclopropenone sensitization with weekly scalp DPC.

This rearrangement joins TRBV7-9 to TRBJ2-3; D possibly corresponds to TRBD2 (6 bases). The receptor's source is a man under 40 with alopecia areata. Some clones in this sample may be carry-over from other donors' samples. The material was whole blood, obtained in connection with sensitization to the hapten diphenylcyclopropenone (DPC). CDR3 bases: TGTGCCAGCAGCCCCTCGGGGGTTAGCACAGATACGCAGTATTTT. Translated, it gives CASSPSGVSTDTQYF.